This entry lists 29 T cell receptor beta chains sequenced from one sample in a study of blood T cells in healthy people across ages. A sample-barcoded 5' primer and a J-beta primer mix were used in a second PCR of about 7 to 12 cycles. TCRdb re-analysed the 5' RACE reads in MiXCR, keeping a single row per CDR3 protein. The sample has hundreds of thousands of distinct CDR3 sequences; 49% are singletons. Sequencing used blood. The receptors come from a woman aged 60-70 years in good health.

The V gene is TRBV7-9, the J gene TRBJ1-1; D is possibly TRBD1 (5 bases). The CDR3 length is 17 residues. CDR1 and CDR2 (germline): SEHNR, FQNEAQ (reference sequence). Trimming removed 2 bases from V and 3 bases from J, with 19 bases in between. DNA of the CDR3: TGTGCCAGCAGCTTATCGCAGGGCGTAAAAAGGGACACTGAAGCTTTCTTT. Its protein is CASSLSQGVKRDTEAFF.

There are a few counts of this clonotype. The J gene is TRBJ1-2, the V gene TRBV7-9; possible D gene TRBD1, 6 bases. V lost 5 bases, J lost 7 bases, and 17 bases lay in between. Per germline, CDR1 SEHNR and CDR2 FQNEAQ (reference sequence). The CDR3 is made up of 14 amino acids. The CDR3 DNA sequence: TGTGCCAGCAGCCTCAGCGGGGGGCAAAGTGGCTACACCTTC. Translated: CASSLSGGQSGYTF. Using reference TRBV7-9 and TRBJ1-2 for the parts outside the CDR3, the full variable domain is DTGVSQNPRHKITKRGQNVTFRCDPISEHNRLYWYRQTLGQGPEFLTYFQNEAQLEKSRLLSDRFSAERPKGSFSTLEIQRTEQGDSAMYLCASSLSGGQSGYTFGSGTRLTVV.

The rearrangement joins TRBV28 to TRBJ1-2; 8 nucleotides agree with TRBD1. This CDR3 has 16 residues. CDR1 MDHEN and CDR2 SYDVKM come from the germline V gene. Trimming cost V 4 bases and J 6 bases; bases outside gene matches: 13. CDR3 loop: CASSSDRGERLNGYTF. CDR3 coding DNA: TGTGCCAGCAGTTCCGACAGGGGAGAGCGGTTAAATGGCTACACCTTC.

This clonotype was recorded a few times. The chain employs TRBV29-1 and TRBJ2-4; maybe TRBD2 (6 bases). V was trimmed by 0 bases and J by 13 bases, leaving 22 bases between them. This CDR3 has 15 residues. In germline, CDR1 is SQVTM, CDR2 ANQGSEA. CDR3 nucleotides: TGCAGCGTTGAAGATAGCGGCGGGATAGGCGGTGAGCAGTACTTC. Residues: CSVEDSGGIGGEQYF.

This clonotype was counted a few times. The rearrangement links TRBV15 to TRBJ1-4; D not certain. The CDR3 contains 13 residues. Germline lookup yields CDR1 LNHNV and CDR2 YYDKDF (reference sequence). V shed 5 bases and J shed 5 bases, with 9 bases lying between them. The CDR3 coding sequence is TGTGCCACCAGCGAACAGAAGAATGAAAAACTGTTTTTT. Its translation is CATSEQKNEKLFF.

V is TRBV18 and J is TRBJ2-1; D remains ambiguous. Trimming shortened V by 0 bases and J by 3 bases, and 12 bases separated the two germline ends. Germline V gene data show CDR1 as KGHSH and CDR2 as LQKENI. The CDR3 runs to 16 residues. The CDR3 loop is CASSPPARFLYNEQFF. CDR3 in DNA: TGTGCCAGCTCACCACCGGCCCGGTTCCTCTACAATGAGCAGTTCTTC.

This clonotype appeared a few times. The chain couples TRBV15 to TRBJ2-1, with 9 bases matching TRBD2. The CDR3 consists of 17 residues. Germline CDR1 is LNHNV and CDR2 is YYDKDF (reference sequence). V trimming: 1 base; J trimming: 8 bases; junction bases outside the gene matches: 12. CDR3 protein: CATSRGLVSGSWDEQFF. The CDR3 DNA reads TGTGCCACCAGCAGAGGGTTAGTTAGCGGGAGCTGGGATGAGCAGTTCTTC.

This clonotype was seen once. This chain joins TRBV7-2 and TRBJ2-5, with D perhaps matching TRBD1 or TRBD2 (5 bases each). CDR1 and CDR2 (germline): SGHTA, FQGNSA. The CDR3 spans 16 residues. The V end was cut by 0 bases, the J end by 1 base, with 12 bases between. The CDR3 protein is CASSLAWAGTQETQYF. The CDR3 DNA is TGTGCCAGCAGCTTAGCGTGGGCCGGGACCCAAGAGACCCAGTACTTC. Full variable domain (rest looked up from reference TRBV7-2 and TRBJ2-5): GAGVSQSPSNKVTEKGKDVELRCDPISGHTALYWYRQSLGQGLEFLIYFQGNSAPDKSGLPSDRFSAERTGGSVSTLTIQRTQQEDSAVYLCASSLAWAGTQETQYFGPGTRLLVL.

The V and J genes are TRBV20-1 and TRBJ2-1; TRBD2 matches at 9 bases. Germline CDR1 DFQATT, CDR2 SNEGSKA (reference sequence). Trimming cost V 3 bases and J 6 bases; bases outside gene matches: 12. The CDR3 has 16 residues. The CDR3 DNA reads TGCAGTGCTAGCCCACTGGCGGGGGGGTTAGGCAATGAGCAGTTCTTC. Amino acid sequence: CSASPLAGGLGNEQFF.

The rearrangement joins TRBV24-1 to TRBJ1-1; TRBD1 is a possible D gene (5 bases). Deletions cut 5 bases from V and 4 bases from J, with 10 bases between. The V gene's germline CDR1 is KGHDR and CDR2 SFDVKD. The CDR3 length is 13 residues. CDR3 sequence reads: CATSGQRGTEAFF. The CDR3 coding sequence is TGTGCCACCAGTGGTCAAAGGGGCACTGAAGCTTTCTTT.

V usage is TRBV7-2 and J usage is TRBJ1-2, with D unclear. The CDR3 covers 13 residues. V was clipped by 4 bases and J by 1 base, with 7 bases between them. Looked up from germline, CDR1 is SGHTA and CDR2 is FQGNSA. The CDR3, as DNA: TGTGCCAGCAGCTGGGGAGTTAACTATGGCTACACCTTC. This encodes CASSWGVNYGYTF. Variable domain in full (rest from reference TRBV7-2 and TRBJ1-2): GAGVSQSPSNKVTEKGKDVELRCDPISGHTALYWYRQSLGQGLEFLIYFQGNSAPDKSGLPSDRFSAERTGGSVSTLTIQRTQQEDSAVYLCASSWGVNYGYTFGSGTRLTVV.

CDR3: CASSRGRIESTGELFF. The CDR3 DNA reads as TGTGCCAGCAGCCGAGGGCGCATCGAGAGCACCGGGGAGCTGTTTTTT. J is TRBJ2-2 and V is TRBV4-2; D possibly corresponds to TRBD2 (5 bases). The CDR3 sequence is 16 residues long. Germline V gene lookup returns CDR1 LGHNA and CDR2 YNFKEQ. V lost 4 bases to trimming and J lost 4 bases, with 16 bases between them.

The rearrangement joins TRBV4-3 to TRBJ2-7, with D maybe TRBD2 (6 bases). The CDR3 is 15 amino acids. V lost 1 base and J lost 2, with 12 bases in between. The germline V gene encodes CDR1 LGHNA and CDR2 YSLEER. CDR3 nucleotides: TGCGCCAGCAGCCAAGGAAGGGGAGGAACCTACGAGCAGTACTTC. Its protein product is CASSQGRGGTYEQYF.

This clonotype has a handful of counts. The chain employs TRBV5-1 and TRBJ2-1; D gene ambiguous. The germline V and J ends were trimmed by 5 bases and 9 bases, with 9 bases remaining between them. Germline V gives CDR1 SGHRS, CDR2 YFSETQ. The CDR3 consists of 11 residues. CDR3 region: CASSDTAEQFF. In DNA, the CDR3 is TGCGCCAGCAGTGATACAGCTGAGCAGTTCTTC.

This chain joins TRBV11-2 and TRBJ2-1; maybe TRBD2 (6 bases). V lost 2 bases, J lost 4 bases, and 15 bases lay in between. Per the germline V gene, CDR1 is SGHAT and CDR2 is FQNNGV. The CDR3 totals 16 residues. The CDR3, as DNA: TGTGCCAGCAGCTTACCTGGGCGGGAAAGGTACAATGAGCAGTTCTTC. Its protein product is CASSLPGRERYNEQFF.

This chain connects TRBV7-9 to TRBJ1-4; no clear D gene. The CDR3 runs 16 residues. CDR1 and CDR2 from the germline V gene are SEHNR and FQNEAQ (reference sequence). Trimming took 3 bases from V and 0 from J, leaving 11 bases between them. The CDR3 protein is CASSFGKAATNEKLFF. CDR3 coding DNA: TGTGCCAGCAGCTTTGGGAAGGCAGCAACTAATGAAAAACTGTTTTTT.

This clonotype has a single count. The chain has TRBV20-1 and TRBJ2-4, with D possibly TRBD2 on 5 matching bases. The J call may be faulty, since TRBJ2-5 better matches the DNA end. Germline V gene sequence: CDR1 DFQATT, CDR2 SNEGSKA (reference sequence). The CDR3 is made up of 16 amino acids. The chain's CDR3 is CSARVAGLGAVETQYF. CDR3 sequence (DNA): TGCAGTGCTAGAGTAGCCGGACTGGGAGCGGTGGAGACCCAGTACTTC.

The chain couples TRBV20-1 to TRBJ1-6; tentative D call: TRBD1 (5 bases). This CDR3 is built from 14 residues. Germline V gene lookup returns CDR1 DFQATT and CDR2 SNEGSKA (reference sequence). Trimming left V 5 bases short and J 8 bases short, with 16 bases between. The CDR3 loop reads CSALVGGKDSPLHF. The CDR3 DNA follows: TGCAGTGCTTTGGTCGGGGGAAAGGATTCACCCCTCCACTTT.

DNA of the CDR3: TGTGCCACCAGCAGAGGAGGGAACACCGGGGAGCTGTTTTTT. This sequence encodes CATSRGGNTGELFF. The rearrangement links TRBV15 to TRBJ2-2, with D uncertain. The CDR3 sequence is 14 residues long. V was shortened by 1 base and J by 1 base, with 4 bases between the two germline ends. The germline V gene encodes CDR1 LNHNV and CDR2 YYDKDF (reference sequence).

The CDR3 loop reads CASSLASGQGYEQYF. CDR3 coding DNA: TGTGCCAGCAGCTTAGCGTCGGGACAGGGCTACGAGCAGTACTTC. The chain carries TRBV7-9 and TRBJ2-7; 9 bases fit TRBD1. The V gene end was trimmed by 0 bases and the J gene end by 3 bases; junction bases not matched to a gene: 3. The CDR3 consists of 15 residues. Germline CDR1 is SEHNR and CDR2 is FQNEAQ (reference sequence).

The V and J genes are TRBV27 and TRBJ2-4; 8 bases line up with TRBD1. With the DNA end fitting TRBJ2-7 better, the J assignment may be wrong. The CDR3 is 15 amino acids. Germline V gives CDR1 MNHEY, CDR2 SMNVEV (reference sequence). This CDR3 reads CASSTTRTGTYEQYF. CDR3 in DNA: TGTGCCAGCTCAACCACCCGGACAGGGACCTACGAGCAGTACTTC.

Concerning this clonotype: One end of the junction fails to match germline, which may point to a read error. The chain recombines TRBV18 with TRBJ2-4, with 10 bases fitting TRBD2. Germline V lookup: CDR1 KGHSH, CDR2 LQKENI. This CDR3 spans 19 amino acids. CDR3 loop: CAGSPTPLAGAGAKNIQYF. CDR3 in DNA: TGTGCCGGCTCACCTACTCCGCTAGCGGGAGCGGGAGCCAAAAACATTCAGTACTTC.

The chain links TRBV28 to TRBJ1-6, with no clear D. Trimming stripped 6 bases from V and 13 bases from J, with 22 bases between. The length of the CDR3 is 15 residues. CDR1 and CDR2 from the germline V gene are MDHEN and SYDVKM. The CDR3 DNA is TGTGCCAGCAGACCACCTAGGACCGGACTCGCTCCCCTCCACTTT. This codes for CASRPPRTGLAPLHF.

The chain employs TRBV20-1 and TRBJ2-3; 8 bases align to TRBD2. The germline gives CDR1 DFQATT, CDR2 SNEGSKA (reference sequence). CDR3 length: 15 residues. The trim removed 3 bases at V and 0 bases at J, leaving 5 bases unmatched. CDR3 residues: CSASRASGSTDTQYF. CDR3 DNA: TGCAGTGCTAGTAGGGCTAGCGGGAGCACAGATACGCAGTATTTT.

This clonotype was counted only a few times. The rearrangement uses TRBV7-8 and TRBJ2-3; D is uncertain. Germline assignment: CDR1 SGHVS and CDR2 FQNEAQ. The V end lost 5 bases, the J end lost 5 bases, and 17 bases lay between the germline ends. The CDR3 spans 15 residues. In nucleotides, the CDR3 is TGTGCCAGCAGCCCGATGGTAGCTACCGAAGATACGCAGTATTTT. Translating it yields CASSPMVATEDTQYF.

The CDR3, as DNA: TGTGCCAGCAGCTTAGAATCAGGGAATCAGCCCCAGCATTTT. Its translation: CASSLESGNQPQHF. V gene TRBV7-2 combines with J gene TRBJ1-5, with TRBD1 as a possible D gene (5 bases). Germline CDR1 SGHTA, CDR2 FQGNSA. The CDR3 runs 14 residues. Between the trimmed V and J ends, which lost 1 base and 4 bases, there was a span of 8 bases.

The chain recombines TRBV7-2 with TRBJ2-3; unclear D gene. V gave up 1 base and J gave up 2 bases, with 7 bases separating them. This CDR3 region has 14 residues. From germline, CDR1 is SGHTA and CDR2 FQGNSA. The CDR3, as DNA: TGTGCCAGCAGCTTAGTTGTTATCACAGATACGCAGTATTTT. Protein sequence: CASSLVVITDTQYF.

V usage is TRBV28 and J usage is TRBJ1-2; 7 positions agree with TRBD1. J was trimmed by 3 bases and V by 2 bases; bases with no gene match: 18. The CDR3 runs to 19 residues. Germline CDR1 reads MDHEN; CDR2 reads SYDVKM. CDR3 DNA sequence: TGTGCCAGCAGTTTAGTAGGGCTCACAGGGGACGCAACAGACTATGGCTACACCTTC. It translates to CASSLVGLTGDATDYGYTF.

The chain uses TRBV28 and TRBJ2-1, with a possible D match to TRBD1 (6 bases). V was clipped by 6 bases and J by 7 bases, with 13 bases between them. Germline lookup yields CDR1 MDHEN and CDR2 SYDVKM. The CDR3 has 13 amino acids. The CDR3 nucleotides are TGTGCCAGCAGGATGACAGGACGGAATGAGCAGTTCTTC. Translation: CASRMTGRNEQFF.